Presented here are 4 T cell receptor beta chains from one specimen sequenced in a study of blood T cell repertoires in COVID-19. The method was immunoSEQ multiplex PCR; TCRdb's version includes in-frame clones alone and lacks a portion of them. This sample has under 200,000 clones, with about 83% found just once. Sample: peripheral blood. The origin of the receptors is a woman aged 70 to 79 who had recovered from COVID-19.

The gene calls are TRBV4-1 and TRBJ2-3, with a possible D match to TRBD2 (5 bases). With 4 bases removed from V and 3 bases from J, the gap between germline ends came to 11 bases. Germline V gene data show CDR1 as MGHRA and CDR2 as YSYEKL. The CDR3 is 14 residues long. CDR3 region: CASSPGRRTDTQYF. The CDR3 nucleotides read TGCGCCAGCAGCCCCGGCCGGAGGACAGATACGCAGTATTTT.

The chain recombines TRBV2 with TRBJ1-1, with 8 bases aligning to TRBD1. After removal of 5 bases from V and 4 bases from J, the junction contained 15 bases not matched to a gene. This CDR3 has 17 amino acids. In germline, CDR1 is SNHLY, CDR2 FYNNEI. In nucleotides, the CDR3 is TGTGCCAGCAGTCCGACAGGGGACCCTTTACCCTTCACTGAAGCTTTCTTT. Amino acids: CASSPTGDPLPFTEAFF. Looking up the rest from reference TRBV2 and TRBJ1-1 gives the full variable domain: EPEVTQTPSHQVTQMGQEVILRCVPISNHLYFYWYRQILGQKVEFLVSFYNNEISEKSEIFDDQFSVERPDGSNFTLKIRSTKLEDSAMYFCASSPTGDPLPFTEAFFGQGTRLTVV.

This chain links TRBV18 with TRBJ1-4, with D perhaps TRBD1 (6 bases). The CDR3 consists of 13 residues. V shed 6 bases and J shed 3 bases, with 8 bases lying between them. The germline V gene encodes CDR1 KGHSH and CDR2 LQKENI. The CDR3 loop is CASSTGANEKLFF. DNA for the CDR3: TGTGCCAGCTCGACAGGCGCTAATGAAAAACTGTTTTTT.

The V gene is TRBV27, the J gene TRBJ1-5; possible D gene TRBD1, 5 bases. The CDR3 runs to 14 residues. Per germline, CDR1 MNHEY and CDR2 SMNVEV (reference sequence). With 2 bases removed from V and 6 bases from J, the gap between germline ends came to 11 bases. The CDR3 DNA follows: TGTGCCAGCAGTTTAAGGAGGGGACTTCAGCCCCAGCATTTT. This gives the protein CASSLRRGLQPQHF.